In this sample, the clone carrying this TCR beta chain turned up many times. Its target is not known. TCRdb re-analysed the RACE reads in MiXCR, keeping a single row per CDR3 protein. The sample lists about 98,000 distinct CDR3 sequences, under 14% occurring once. This sample was included in a study of human T cells and chemical hapten exposure. As for the study in general: Slight volume differences across pooled libraries mainly accounted for varying per-sample TCR yields.

The CDR3 loop spans 13 amino acids. Per the germline V gene, CDR1 is SGHRS and CDR2 is YFSETQ. Trimming stripped 0 bases from V and 6 bases from J, with 9 bases between. Study-level points and caveats: Sensitization with DPC brought no change to TCRs above 1 in 1000 in frequency. Among expanded TCRs, significantly more large CDR3 similarity clusters formed than among controls.

Time point indicated: pre-sensitization, week 0. Regarding treatment: therapeutic diphenylcyclopropenone sensitization with weekly scalp DPC. People who gave samples had alopecia, were 18 to 70 years old, and were suitable for DPC. This sequence joins TRBV5-1 and TRBJ1-2, with TRBD1 as a possible D gene (5 bases). This clonotype was obtained from a woman aged 60-70 years with alopecia areata. Some clones in this sample may be carry-over from other donors' samples. This specimen was whole blood, taken in connection with sensitization to the hapten diphenylcyclopropenone (DPC). CDR3 in DNA: TGCGCCAGCAGCTTGGCTGGACACGATGGCTACACCTTC. Its translation is CASSLAGHDGYTF. The complete variable domain, with remaining parts taken from reference TRBV5-1 and TRBJ1-2, reads KAGVTQTPRYLIKTRGQQVTLSCSPISGHRSVSWYQQTPGQGLQFLFEYFSETQRNKGNFPGRFSGRQFSNSRSEMNVSTLELGDSALYLCASSLAGHDGYTFGSGTRLTVV.